Given below is one T cell receptor (beta chain) in context. Antigen unknown. Other DNA sequences in this specimen translate into the identical CDR3. Some clones are missing from TCRdb's copy, which holds only in-frame ones; the method was immunoSEQ multiplex PCR. The data hold over 1.5 million clones, with about 98% observed a single time. This sample stems from a study of shared clonotypes between healthy human individuals. Whole-study findings and limits: The study drew on few donors, limiting represented genetic and exposure-history diversity.

V shed 5 bases and J shed 3 bases, with 11 bases lying between them. Germline V gives CDR1 MDHEN, CDR2 SYDVKM. The CDR3 has 14 residues. Donors comprised healthy HIV-negative adults lacking recent acute infections or vaccinations. The TCR originated in a young man in good health. The genes are TRBV28 and TRBJ1-5; tentative D call: TRBD1 (5 bases). What was sequenced was naive CD4+ T cells sorted from blood. Sample subset: CD45RA+ positively selected. CDR3 sequence: CASSPGTANQPQHF. CDR3 bases: TGTGCCAGCAGTCCAGGGACGGCCAATCAGCCCCAGCATTTT.